The clone carrying this TCR beta chain was counted a few times. Its antigen remains unknown. Between the trimmed V and J ends, which lost 3 bases and 5 bases, there was a span of 11 bases. Germline V gene lookup returns CDR1 LGHNA and CDR2 YSLEER. The CDR3 contains 13 residues. These data come from a study of cytomegalovirus exposure and HLA in healthy donors. Turning to the study itself: The Caucasian-associated ancestry cluster held 80% to 90% of a few hundred genotyped donors. Findings and limits, study-wide: A list of 150 or so TCR beta chains associated with cytomegalovirus was given. TCR association rates varied by HLA locus in a later analysis, with DRB1 highest and HLA-C lowest.

13 Jbeta primers and 60 Vbeta primers were used for the PCR. Some clones are missing from TCRdb's copy, which holds only in-frame ones; the method was immunoSEQ multiplex PCR. The sample gives about 140,000 clones, around a tenth of which show up once; about 1.7% is in the top ten. The chain uses TRBV4-3 and TRBJ2-7, with D possibly being TRBD1 (6 bases). Sequencing was done on a sample of PBMCs. The clonotype was recovered from a male donor in good health and CMV-seronegative. This CDR3 reads CASSHGQGHEQYF. In nucleotides, the CDR3 is TGCGCCAGCAGCCATGGGCAGGGGCACGAGCAGTACTTC.